The next 30 T cell receptor beta chains were all read from a single sample in a study of shared clonotypes between healthy human individuals. Naive CD8 cells comprised CD45RO-negative, CCR7-positively selected cells, excluding terminally differentiated effector memory CD45RA+ cells. Here immunoSEQ multiplex PCR was the method, and the copy in TCRdb shows in-frame clones only, minus some. The sample yields 760,000 or so clones, 95% to 97% seen once. The source material was naive CD8+ T cells sorted from blood. The receptors here all came from a man in his thirties or forties in good health.

This clone has just a few counts. The CDR3 DNA follows: TGCGCCACTGGGACCCCGGGGGATCGCACCGGGGAGCTGTTTTTT. Residues: CATGTPGDRTGELFF. This sequence joins TRBV4-1 and TRBJ2-2, with D tentatively TRBD2 (6 bases). The CDR3 runs to 15 residues. CDR1 MGHRA and CDR2 YSYEKL come from the germline V gene. The ends were cut back, 10 bases at V and 4 bases at J, with 19 bases in the middle.

V is TRBV6-5 and J is TRBJ2-3, with 10 bases fitting TRBD2. This CDR3 contains 14 residues. Germline V gene sequence: CDR1 MNHEY, CDR2 SVGAGI. Losses at the gene ends were 5 bases for V and 3 bases for J; bases not matched to a gene: 2. CDR3 loop: CASSLAGETDTQYF. CDR3 DNA: TGTGCCAGCAGTCTAGCGGGAGAGACAGATACGCAGTATTTT.

V is TRBV29-1 and J is TRBJ2-7, with 7 bases fitting TRBD1. This CDR3 region has 14 residues. CDR1 SQVTM and CDR2 ANQGSEA come from the germline V gene. Trimming at V came to 0 bases and at J to 2 bases, leaving 4 bases not matched to a gene. The CDR3 nucleotides read TGCAGCGTTGAAGATCATGACAGGGCCTACGAGCAGTACTTC. Translation: CSVEDHDRAYEQYF.

As concerns this clone: Other DNA sequences in the sample encode the same CDR3. This chain links TRBV5-1 with TRBJ2-3, with TRBD2 matching 11 bases. Germline V gene sequence: CDR1 SGHRS, CDR2 YFSETQ. V trimming: 0 bases; J trimming: 4 bases; junction bases outside the gene matches: 7. This CDR3 spans 17 amino acids. The CDR3 spells CASSLEGLAGGADTQYF. The CDR3, as DNA: TGCGCCAGCAGCTTGGAAGGTCTAGCGGGAGGAGCAGATACGCAGTATTTT.

The J gene is TRBJ2-1, the V gene TRBV7-9; no firm D call. V was clipped by 5 bases and J by 5 bases, with 16 bases between them. CDR1 is SEHNR and CDR2 is FQNEAQ in the germline V gene (reference sequence). This CDR3 has 15 residues. The CDR3 DNA is TGTGCCAGCAGCCAAAGCCGGGTAGGGAACAATGAGCAGTTCTTC. Its translation is CASSQSRVGNNEQFF.

This sequence joins TRBV7-6 and TRBJ1-2; D not certain. Trimming took off 5 bases at V and 4 bases at J, with 14 bases between the two ends. In germline, CDR1 is SGHVS, CDR2 FNYEAQ. This CDR3 comprises 14 residues. The CDR3 spells CASSPGLVGYGYTF. Here the CDR3 DNA reads TGTGCCAGCAGCCCTGGACTAGTGGGCTATGGCTACACCTTC.

About this clone itself: This CDR3 is also generated by other DNA sequences in the sample. The chain employs TRBV15 and TRBJ2-5; no definite D call. Trimming shortened V by 0 bases and J by 5 bases, and 10 bases separated the two germline ends. This CDR3 has 14 residues. The germline gives CDR1 LNHNV, CDR2 YYDKDF (reference sequence). The CDR3, as DNA: TGTGCCACCAGCAGAGATGGCAGCGCGGAGACCCAGTACTTC. The encoded protein is CATSRDGSAETQYF.

The chain joins TRBV19 to TRBJ2-1, with 7 bases that match TRBD2. CDR3 length: 16 amino acids. CDR1 is LNHDA, CDR2 SQIVND, per germline (reference sequence). The V and J ends lost 6 bases and 1 base, in that order; junction bases with no gene match: 9. The chain's CDR3 is CASSDNRGVSYNEQFF. CDR3 sequence (DNA): TGTGCCAGTAGCGATAATCGGGGGGTTTCCTACAATGAGCAGTTCTTC.

V and J are TRBV11-3 and TRBJ2-7; unclear D gene. The V gene lost 0 bases and the J gene lost 1 base, with 7 bases spanning the gap. There are 14 residues in the CDR3. Per germline, CDR1 SGHNT and CDR2 YENEEA. The CDR3 protein is CASSLDGGSYEQYF. For the CDR3, the DNA is TGTGCCAGCAGCTTAGATGGCGGTTCCTACGAGCAGTACTTC.

The gene calls are TRBV18 and TRBJ2-7; 7 bases agree with TRBD2. Germline CDR1 and CDR2: KGHSH and LQKENI. The CDR3 spans 15 residues. V lost 3 bases to trimming and J lost 2 bases; unmatched junction nucleotides: 7. DNA for the CDR3: TGTGCCAGCTCACCCCTAGCGGAACTTACCTACGAGCAGTACTTC. Its protein is CASSPLAELTYEQYF.

V is TRBV27 and J is TRBJ2-7; D may be TRBD1 or TRBD2 (6 bases each). V lost 8 bases, J lost 1 base, and 15 bases lay in between. Per the germline V gene, CDR1 is MNHEY and CDR2 is SMNVEV (reference sequence). The CDR3 sequence is 14 residues long. CDR3: CASSSGAVSYEQYF. The CDR3 DNA reads as TGTGCCAGCTCCTCGGGGGCAGTTTCCTACGAGCAGTACTTC.

With regard to this clone: The sample holds other DNA sequences that translate to the same CDR3. This rearrangement joins TRBV27 to TRBJ2-5; D is unclear. CDR1 and CDR2 (germline): MNHEY, SMNVEV (reference sequence). The CDR3 spans 11 residues. Between the trimmed V and J ends, which lost 5 bases and 4 bases, there was a span of 5 bases. CDR3 sequence reads: CASSRGETQYF. In DNA form, the CDR3 reads TGTGCCAGCAGTCGAGGAGAGACCCAGTACTTC.

J is TRBJ1-1 and V is TRBV11-2, with D tentatively TRBD1 (6 bases). The CDR3 has 16 amino acids. Trimming took 0 bases from V and 3 from J, leaving 14 bases between them. Per the germline V gene, CDR1 is SGHAT and CDR2 is FQNNGV. CDR3 protein: CASSLDFQGLDTEAFF. In DNA, the CDR3 is TGTGCCAGCAGCTTAGATTTTCAGGGGTTGGACACTGAAGCTTTCTTT.

The chain links TRBV28 to TRBJ1-2; possible D gene TRBD1, 5 bases. Looked up from germline, CDR1 is MDHEN and CDR2 is SYDVKM. This CDR3 spans 16 amino acids. The V end lost 4 bases, the J end lost 6 bases, and 21 bases lay between the germline ends. The CDR3 loop reads CASSSRPGPLRDGYTF. The CDR3 DNA sequence: TGTGCCAGCAGTTCCCGACCGGGACCCCTAAGAGATGGCTACACCTTC.

The V gene is TRBV9, the J gene TRBJ1-3; 7 bases match TRBD1. The germline gives CDR1 SGDLS, CDR2 YYNGEE. J lost 1 base, V lost 4 bases, and 8 bases had no gene match. There are 16 residues in the CDR3. CDR3 residues: CASSPRQGLSGNTIYF. The DNA for the CDR3 is TGTGCCAGCAGCCCACGACAGGGACTTTCTGGAAACACCATATATTTT.

The DNA for the CDR3 is TGTGCCAGCAGCATATTAGCGGGAGGGCCTATAACAGATACGCAGTATTTT. Its protein is CASSILAGGPITDTQYF. The chain has TRBV7-2 and TRBJ2-3, with TRBD2 identical over 11 bases. With V trimmed by 5 bases and J by 3 bases, 10 bases remained unmatched. In germline, CDR1 is SGHTA, CDR2 FQGNSA. The CDR3 has 17 amino acids.

This sequence joins TRBV27 and TRBJ2-3; TRBD2 matches at 10 bases. J gave up 5 bases and V 3 bases, and 8 bases lay outside the gene matches. The germline CDR1 and CDR2 sequences are MNHEY and SMNVEV (reference sequence). The CDR3 loop spans 16 amino acids. The CDR3 loop is CASSLKSGRALDTQYF. The DNA for the CDR3 is TGTGCCAGCAGTTTGAAGAGCGGGAGGGCCTTAGATACGCAGTATTTT.

The chain recombines TRBV4-3 with TRBJ2-7; the D call may be TRBD1 or TRBD2 (6 bases each). The CDR3 is made up of 14 amino acids. V lost 1 base and J 4 bases, leaving 11 bases between the germline ends. CDR1 and CDR2 (germline): LGHNA, YSLEER. Here the CDR3 DNA reads TGCGCCAGCAGCCAAGGTTGGGGGGCTTACGAGCAGTACTTC. As protein: CASSQGWGAYEQYF.

This clone has more than one count but fewer than ten. The CDR3 spells CASSGRDGAYEQYF. The CDR3 DNA reads as TGTGCCAGCAGTGGCCGGGACGGGGCCTACGAGCAGTACTTC. The chain carries TRBV6-1 and TRBJ2-7; D may correspond to TRBD1 or TRBD2 (5 bases each). From germline, CDR1 is MNHNS and CDR2 SASEGT. The CDR3 has 14 residues. The ends were cut back, 4 bases at V and 2 bases at J, with 12 bases in the middle.

The V gene is TRBV5-5, the J gene TRBJ2-7; no definite D call. Germline V CDR1 and CDR2: SGHKS, YYEKEE (reference sequence). Trimming removed 7 bases at V and 1 base at J, with 12 bases between. CDR3 length: 13 residues. DNA for the CDR3: TGTGCCAGCGGAATGACGGAATCCTACGAGCAGTACTTC. Its protein product is CASGMTESYEQYF. The full variable domain, completed using reference TRBV5-5 and TRBJ2-7, is DAGVTQSPTHLIKTRGQQVTLRCSPISGHKSVSWYQQVLGQGPQFIFQYYEKEERGRGNFPDRFSARQFPNYSSELNVNALLLGDSALYLCASGMTESYEQYFGPGTRLTVT.

This chain links TRBV5-4 with TRBJ2-1; D is ambiguous. V shed 0 bases and J shed 8 bases, with 9 bases lying between them. CDR3 length: 13 residues. The germline gives CDR1 SGHNT, CDR2 YYREEE (reference sequence). Here the CDR3 DNA reads TGTGCCAGCAGCTTGGATTCCGGGCATGAGCAGTTCTTC. This sequence encodes CASSLDSGHEQFF.

The chain couples TRBV7-3 to TRBJ2-6, with D perhaps TRBD1 (6 bases). The V gene lost 5 bases and the J gene lost 1 base, with 12 bases spanning the gap. CDR3 length: 16 residues. CDR1 SGHTA and CDR2 FQGTGA come from the germline V gene. The CDR3 coding sequence is TGTGCCAGCAGCCCGGACGGACAGTCTGGGGCCAACGTCCTGACTTTC. Its translation: CASSPDGQSGANVLTF.

The chain uses TRBV11-2 and TRBJ2-7; D remains ambiguous. Germline CDR1 reads SGHAT; CDR2 reads FQNNGV. Trimming cost V 0 bases and J 0 bases, with 6 bases left between them. This CDR3 is built from 14 residues. CDR3 DNA sequence: TGTGCCAGCAGCTTAGAAGGGAACTCCTACGAGCAGTACTTC. This gives the protein CASSLEGNSYEQYF.

This chain links TRBV2 with TRBJ2-3; 8 bases map to TRBD1. The germline V gene has CDR1 SNHLY and CDR2 FYNNEI. Trimming at V came to 2 bases and at J to 5 bases, leaving 15 bases not matched to a gene. The CDR3 is made up of 18 amino acids. Here the CDR3 reads CASSEPQTTGVGGDTQYF. The CDR3 region has the DNA TGTGCCAGCAGTGAACCGCAAACGACAGGGGTGGGTGGAGATACGCAGTATTTT.

This clone was observed once. The rearrangement uses TRBV4-2 and TRBJ2-7, with 15 bases that match TRBD2. The V gene's germline CDR1 is LGHNA and CDR2 YNFKEQ. The V segment lost 3 bases and the J segment 2 bases; nucleotides outside the gene matches: 14. CDR3 size: 20 residues. The CDR3 protein is CASSHPAGTSGRNSPYEQYF. The CDR3 bases are TGTGCCAGCAGCCACCCCGCCGGGACTAGCGGGAGGAATTCCCCCTACGAGCAGTACTTC.

V gene TRBV5-6 combines with J gene TRBJ1-5; tentatively, D is TRBD1 (5 bases). Looked up from germline, CDR1 is SGHDT and CDR2 is YYEEEE. This CDR3 comprises 14 residues. With 6 bases removed from V and 2 bases from J, the gap between germline ends came to 12 bases. The CDR3: CASTQGAGNQPQHF. The CDR3 DNA is TGTGCCAGCACCCAGGGTGCCGGCAATCAGCCCCAGCATTTT. The full variable domain, in which reference TRBV5-6 and TRBJ1-5 provide the parts outside the CDR3, is DAGVTQSPTHLIKTRGQQVTLRCSPKSGHDTVSWYQQALGQGPQFIFQYYEEEERQRGNFPDRFSGHQFPNYSSELNVNALLLGDSALYLCASTQGAGNQPQHFGDGTRLSIL.

J is TRBJ1-1 and V is TRBV28; D unclear. CDR1 MDHEN and CDR2 SYDVKM come from the germline V gene. This CDR3 spans 14 amino acids. The ends were cut back, 4 bases at V and 0 bases at J, with 9 bases in the middle. The CDR3 is CASSSLQVNTEAFF. CDR3 nucleotide sequence: TGTGCCAGCAGTTCCCTTCAGGTGAACACTGAAGCTTTCTTT.

V gene TRBV27 combines with J gene TRBJ2-1, with TRBD1 as a possible D gene (6 bases). Trimming removed 2 bases at V and 1 base at J, with 12 bases between. This CDR3 has 16 residues. Germline loops: CDR1 MNHEY, CDR2 SMNVEV (reference sequence). Here the CDR3 reads CASSLTPGTSYNEQFF. The CDR3, as DNA: TGTGCCAGCAGTTTAACGCCAGGGACATCCTACAATGAGCAGTTCTTC.

This clone was found a few times. The chain has TRBV20-1 and TRBJ1-1; D remains ambiguous. The CDR3 covers 8 residues. Trimming cost V 6 bases and J 8 bases, with 4 bases left between them. Germline assignment: CDR1 DFQATT and CDR2 SNEGSKA (reference sequence). CDR3 protein: CSAPEAFF. DNA of the CDR3: TGCAGTGCCCCCGAAGCTTTCTTT.

In this sample, this clone turned up a few times. The rearrangement links TRBV25-1 to TRBJ2-1, with D possibly being TRBD2 (5 bases). This CDR3 comprises 14 residues. CDR1 and CDR2 (germline): MGHDK, SYGVNS. V lost 7 bases and J lost 5, with 15 bases in between. CDR3 loop: CASTWAGINNEQFF. CDR3 DNA sequence: TGTGCCAGCACCTGGGCGGGCATTAACAATGAGCAGTTCTTC.